These T cell receptor beta chains were read from a single sample in a study of blood T cell repertoires in COVID-19. Some clones are missing from TCRdb's copy, which holds only in-frame ones; the method was immunoSEQ multiplex PCR. This table holds some 190,000 clones, more than 80% found once. Sequenced material: peripheral blood. The receptors shown here come from a woman in her thirties or forties with COVID-19, enrolled during active disease. Both conserved end residues are part of each CDR3. Each record gives: J gene, V gene, clone size, D gene, CDR3 DNA, CDR3 protein. A D gene is named only where the DNA matches it firmly. The size of a clone is reported for some rows only, either as once, few or many, or as a class for expanded clones.

TRBJ2-3,TRBV6-1,NA,NA,TGTGCCAGCAGTGAAGAGGGTTGGGGAGCAGATACGCAGTATTTT,CASSEEGWGADTQYF
TRBJ2-3,TRBV10-3,NA,NA,TGTGCCATCAGTGAGAGATTCTCGGGGGTTTCCATGGATACGCAGTATTTT,CAISERFSGVSMDTQYF
TRBJ2-4,TRBV18,NA,TRBD1,TGTGCCAGCTCACCCACCGGGACAGCGAAAAACATTCAGTACTTC,CASSPTGTAKNIQYF
TRBJ2-3,TRBV5-1,NA,TRBD2,TGCGCCAGCAGCCAGGGGACTAGCGGAACAGATACGCAGTATTTT,CASSQGTSGTDTQYF
TRBJ1-3,TRBV30,NA,TRBD1,TGTGCCTGGAGAGGACGGGACAGGGCCCTGGGAAACACCATATATTTT,CAWRGRDRALGNTIYF
TRBJ1-2,TRBV9,NA,TRBD1,TGTGCCAGCAGCGGAAACAGGGGTACTAACTATGGCTACACCTTC,CASSGNRGTNYGYTF
TRBJ1-5,TRBV2,NA,TRBD1,TGTGCCAGCAGTGAGGGAATGACAGGGATAGGGGATCAGCCCCAGCATTTT,CASSEGMTGIGDQPQHF
TRBJ1-3,TRBV27,NA,NA,TGTGCCAGCAGTCCAATGGCCGGGGGTGGGCGTAGGAACACCATATATTTT,CASSPMAGGGRRNTIYF
TRBJ1-1,TRBV7-2,NA,NA,TGTGCCAGCAGCTTAGTACTCGGGAACACTGAAGCTTTCTTT,CASSLVLGNTEAFF
TRBJ1-1,TRBV6-2/TRBV6-3,NA,TRBD1,TGTGCCAGCAGCAAAGACAGGGTCAACACTGAAGCTTTCTTT,CASSKDRVNTEAFF
TRBJ2-3,TRBV2,NA,NA,TGTGCCAGCAGGTCTGCAGCAGATACGCAGTATTTT,CASRSAADTQYF
TRBJ2-2,TRBV7-9,NA,TRBD1,TGTGCCAGCAGCTCCCGGGACAGCCGACTGGAGCTGTTTTTT,CASSSRDSRLELFF
TRBJ1-1,TRBV19,once,NA,TGTGCCAGTTGGCCCCGGGGGAACACTGAAGCTTTCTTT,CASWPRGNTEAFF
TRBJ1-2,TRBV7-9,NA,TRBD1,TGTGCCAGCAGCCCAATTTTGTGGACAGGTTGGGGCTACACCTTC,CASSPILWTGWGYTF
TRBJ2-1,TRBV5-4,NA,NA,TGTGCCAGCAGCTTGACAGGGAGCTCCTACAATGAGCAGTTCTTC,CASSLTGSSYNEQFF
TRBJ1-2,TRBV12-3/TRBV12-4,NA,NA,TGTGCCAGCAGTTTAGCGCGGGGGGGTGGCTACACCTTC,CASSLARGGGYTF
TRBJ2-5,TRBV2,NA,TRBD1,TGTGCCAGCAGTCCGGACAGGGTCAGGGAGACCCAGTACTTC,CASSPDRVRETQYF
TRBJ2-1,TRBV12-2,NA,NA,TGTGCAAGTCGCTTAGCGGACAGGGGGGCCTACAATGAGCAGTTCTTC,CASRLADRGAYNEQFF
TRBJ1-1,TRBV28,NA,NA,TGTGCCAGCAGTTTAATTTCTATGGACACTGAAGCTTTCTTT,CASSLISMDTEAFF
TRBJ2-1,TRBV7-2,NA,NA,TGTGCCAGCAGCAAACACTCGGGGTACAATGAGCAGTTCTTC,CASSKHSGYNEQFF
TRBJ2-3,TRBV19,NA,NA,TGTGCCAGTACAGCACAGACAACTAGCACAGATACGCAGTATTTT,CASTAQTTSTDTQYF
TRBJ1-1,TRBV19,NA,NA,TGTGCCAGTAGTAGTCCCCGGGGGGCGAACACTGAAGCTTTCTTT,CASSSPRGANTEAFF
TRBJ2-7,TRBV10-2,once,TRBD2,TGCGCCAGCAGTGAAAGGAGCGGGACTGCCTACGAGCAGTACTTC,CASSERSGTAYEQYF
TRBJ1-2,TRBV18,NA,TRBD1,TGTGCCAGCTCACCAGGGACAGGATCCACCATGGGCTACACCTTC,CASSPGTGSTMGYTF
TRBJ2-7,TRBV29-1,few,TRBD1,TGCAGCGTCCGCTTTAGGGACAGGGGGTCCTACGAGCAGTACTTC,CSVRFRDRGSYEQYF